Sequencing of this TCR beta chain was carried out in a study of blood T cell repertoires in COVID-19. As for the study in general: COVID-19 samples from acute and convalescent phases originated in the United States, Italy and Spain. From T cells, B-cell-depleted T cells, or PBMCs came the material, which was cDNA or gDNA.

Looked up from germline, CDR1 is SGHNT and CDR2 is YYREEE (reference sequence). The CDR3 totals 15 residues. V gave up 0 bases and J gave up 4 bases; unmatched junction bases: 4. As originally analysed: Amplifying reference gene primers gave estimates of nucleated cell counts. Measured with immunoSEQ multiplex PCR; TCRdb has only the in-frame clones, and not every one. V, J and clone size are taken as reported in that table, and D and trimming were inferred from the DNA itself. Of under 250,000 clones in the sample, roughly 90% were seen once. The chain has TRBV5-4 and TRBJ2-1, with TRBD1 matching 7 bases. The sequence was obtained from a man aged 55 to 69 with acute or convalescent COVID-19. Sequencing used peripheral blood. CDR3 loop: CASSLGQGSYNEQFF. Written as DNA, the CDR3 is TGTGCCAGCAGCTTGGGACAGGGCTCATACAATGAGCAGTTCTTC.